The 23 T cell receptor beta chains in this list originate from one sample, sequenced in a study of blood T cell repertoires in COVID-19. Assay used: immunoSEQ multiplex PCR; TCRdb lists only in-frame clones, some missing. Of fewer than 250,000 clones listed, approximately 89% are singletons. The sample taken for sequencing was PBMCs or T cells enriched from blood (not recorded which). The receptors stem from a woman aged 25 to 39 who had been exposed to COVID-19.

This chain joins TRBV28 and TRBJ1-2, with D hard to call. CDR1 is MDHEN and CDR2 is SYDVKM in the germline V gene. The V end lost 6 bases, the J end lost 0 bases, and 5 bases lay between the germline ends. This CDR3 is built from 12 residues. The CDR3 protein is CASRGANYGYTF. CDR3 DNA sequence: TGTGCCAGCAGGGGAGCTAACTATGGCTACACCTTC.

The CDR3 coding sequence is TGTGCCACCAGGCAGGGGGCGGGGTATGGCTACACCTTC. Translation gives CATRQGAGYGYTF. J is TRBJ1-2 and V is TRBV24-1; 8 bases align to TRBD1. J lost 5 bases, V lost 7 bases, and 5 bases had no gene match. Germline V gene data show CDR1 as KGHDR and CDR2 as SFDVKD. This CDR3 region has 13 residues.

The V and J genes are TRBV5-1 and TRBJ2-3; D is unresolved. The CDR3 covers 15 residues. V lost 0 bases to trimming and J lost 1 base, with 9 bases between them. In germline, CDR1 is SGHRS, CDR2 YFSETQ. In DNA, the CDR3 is TGCGCCAGCAGCTTGGGGCTAGTCGGCACAGATACGCAGTATTTT. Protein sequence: CASSLGLVGTDTQYF.

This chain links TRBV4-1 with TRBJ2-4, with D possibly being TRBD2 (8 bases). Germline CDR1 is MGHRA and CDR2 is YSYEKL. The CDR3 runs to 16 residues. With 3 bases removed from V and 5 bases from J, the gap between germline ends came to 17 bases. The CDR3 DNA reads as TGCGCCAGCAGCCAGCGGGGGGACAGTAGACAAAACATTCAGTACTTC. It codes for CASSQRGDSRQNIQYF.

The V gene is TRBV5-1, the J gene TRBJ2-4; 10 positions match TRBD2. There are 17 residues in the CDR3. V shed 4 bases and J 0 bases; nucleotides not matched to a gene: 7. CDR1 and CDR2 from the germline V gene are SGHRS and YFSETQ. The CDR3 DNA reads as TGCGCCAGCAGCCTCAACCGACTAGCGGGAGCCAAAAACATTCAGTACTTC. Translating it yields CASSLNRLAGAKNIQYF.

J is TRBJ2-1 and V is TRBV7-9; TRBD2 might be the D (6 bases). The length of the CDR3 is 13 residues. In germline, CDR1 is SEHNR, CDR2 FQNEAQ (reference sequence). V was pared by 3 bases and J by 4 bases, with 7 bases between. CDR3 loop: CASSFGTYNEQFF. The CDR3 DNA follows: TGTGCCAGCAGCTTTGGGACTTACAATGAGCAGTTCTTC.

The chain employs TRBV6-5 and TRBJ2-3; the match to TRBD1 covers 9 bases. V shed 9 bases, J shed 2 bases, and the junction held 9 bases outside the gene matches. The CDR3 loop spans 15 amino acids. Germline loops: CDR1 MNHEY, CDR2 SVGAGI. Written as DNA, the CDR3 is TGTGCCAGTAAATTACAGGGGGCGTCCACAGATACGCAGTATTTT. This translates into CASKLQGASTDTQYF.

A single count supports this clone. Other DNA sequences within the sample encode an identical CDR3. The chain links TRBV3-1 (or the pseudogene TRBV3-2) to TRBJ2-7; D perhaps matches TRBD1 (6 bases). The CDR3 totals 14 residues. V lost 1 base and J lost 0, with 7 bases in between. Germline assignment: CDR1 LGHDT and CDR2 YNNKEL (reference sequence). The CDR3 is CASSQGGLSYEQYF. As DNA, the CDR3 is TGTGCCAGCAGCCAAGGGGGGCTCTCCTACGAGCAGTACTTC.

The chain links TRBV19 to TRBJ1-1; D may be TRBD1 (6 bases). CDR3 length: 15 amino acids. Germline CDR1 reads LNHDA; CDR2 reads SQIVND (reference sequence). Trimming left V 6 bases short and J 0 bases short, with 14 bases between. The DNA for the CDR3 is TGTGCCAGTAGAAAATGGACAGAAATGAACACTGAAGCTTTCTTT. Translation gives CASRKWTEMNTEAFF.

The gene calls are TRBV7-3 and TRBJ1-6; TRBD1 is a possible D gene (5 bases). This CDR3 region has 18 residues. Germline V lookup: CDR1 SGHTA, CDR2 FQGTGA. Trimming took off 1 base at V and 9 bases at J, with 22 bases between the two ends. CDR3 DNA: TGTGCCAGCAGCTTAAAAAGCCCGGCAGGGAGGCCCATTTCACCCCTCCACTTT. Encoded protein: CASSLKSPAGRPISPLHF.

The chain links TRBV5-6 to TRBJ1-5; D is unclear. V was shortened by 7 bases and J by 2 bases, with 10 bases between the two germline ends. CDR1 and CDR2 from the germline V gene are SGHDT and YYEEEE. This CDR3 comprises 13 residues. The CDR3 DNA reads TGTGCCAGCGGGCGCATCCGCAATCAGCCCCAGCATTTT. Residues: CASGRIRNQPQHF.

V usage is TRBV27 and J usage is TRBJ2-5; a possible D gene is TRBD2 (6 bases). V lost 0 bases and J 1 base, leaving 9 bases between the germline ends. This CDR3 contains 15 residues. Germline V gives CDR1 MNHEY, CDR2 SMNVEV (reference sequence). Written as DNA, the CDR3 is TGTGCCAGCAGTTTATCTTCGCGGGGCCAAGAGACCCAGTACTTC. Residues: CASSLSSRGQETQYF.

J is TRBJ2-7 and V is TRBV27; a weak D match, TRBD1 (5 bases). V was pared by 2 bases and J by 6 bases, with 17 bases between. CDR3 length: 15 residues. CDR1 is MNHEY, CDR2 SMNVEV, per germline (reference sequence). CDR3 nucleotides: TGTGCCAGCAGTTTACTAGGTATAGGGGTAGGCGAGCAGTACTTC. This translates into CASSLLGIGVGEQYF.

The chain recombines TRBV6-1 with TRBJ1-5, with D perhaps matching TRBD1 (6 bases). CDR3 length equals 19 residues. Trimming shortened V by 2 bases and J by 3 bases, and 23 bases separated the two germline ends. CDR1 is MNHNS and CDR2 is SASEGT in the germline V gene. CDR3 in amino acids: CASSEPGRGGTYNNQPQHF. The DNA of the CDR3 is TGTGCCAGCAGTGAACCTGGCAGGGGTGGGACATATAACAATCAGCCCCAGCATTTT.

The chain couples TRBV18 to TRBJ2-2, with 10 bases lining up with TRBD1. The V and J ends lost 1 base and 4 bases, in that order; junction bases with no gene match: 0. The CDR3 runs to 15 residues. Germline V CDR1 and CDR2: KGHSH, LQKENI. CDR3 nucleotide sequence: TGTGCCAGCTCACCACGGACAGGGGGCACCGGGGAGCTGTTTTTT. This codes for CASSPRTGGTGELFF. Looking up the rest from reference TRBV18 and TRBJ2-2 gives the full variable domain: NAGVMQNPRHLVRRRGQEARLRCSPMKGHSHVYWYRQLPEEGLKFMVYLQKENIIDESGMPKERFSAEFPKEGPSILRIQQVVRGDSAAYFCASSPRTGGTGELFFGEGSRLTVL.

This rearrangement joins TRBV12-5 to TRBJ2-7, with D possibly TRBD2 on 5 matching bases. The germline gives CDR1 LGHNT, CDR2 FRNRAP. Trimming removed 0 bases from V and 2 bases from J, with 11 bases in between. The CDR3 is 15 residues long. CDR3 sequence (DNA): TGTGCTAGTGGTTTGGTGGTAGCGAACCCCTACGAGCAGTACTTC. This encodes CASGLVVANPYEQYF. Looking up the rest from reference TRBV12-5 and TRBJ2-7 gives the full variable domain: DARVTQTPRHKVTEMGQEVTMRCQPILGHNTVFWYRQTMMQGLELLAYFRNRAPLDDSGMPKDRFSAEMPDATLATLKIQPSEPRDSAVYFCASGLVVANPYEQYFGPGTRLTVT.

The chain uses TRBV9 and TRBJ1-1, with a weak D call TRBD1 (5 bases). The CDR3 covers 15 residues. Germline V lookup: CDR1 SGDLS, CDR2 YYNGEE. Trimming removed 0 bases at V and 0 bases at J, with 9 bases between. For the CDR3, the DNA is TGTGCCAGCAGCGTAGCACAGGTAATGAACACTGAAGCTTTCTTT. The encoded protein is CASSVAQVMNTEAFF.

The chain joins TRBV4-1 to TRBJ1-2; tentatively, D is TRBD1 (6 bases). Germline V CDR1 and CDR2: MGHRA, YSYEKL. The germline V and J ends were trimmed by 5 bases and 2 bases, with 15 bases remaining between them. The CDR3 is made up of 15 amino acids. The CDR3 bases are TGCGCCAGCAGCACCCGAGGGGGGGGGAACTATGGCTACACCTTC. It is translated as CASSTRGGGNYGYTF.

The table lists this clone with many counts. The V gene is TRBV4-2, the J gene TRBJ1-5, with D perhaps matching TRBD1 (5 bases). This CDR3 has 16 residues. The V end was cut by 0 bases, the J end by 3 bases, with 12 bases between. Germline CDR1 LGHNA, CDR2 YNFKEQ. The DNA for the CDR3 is TGTGCCAGCAGCCAAGACCAAGACAGAGCCAATCAGCCCCAGCATTTT. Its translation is CASSQDQDRANQPQHF.

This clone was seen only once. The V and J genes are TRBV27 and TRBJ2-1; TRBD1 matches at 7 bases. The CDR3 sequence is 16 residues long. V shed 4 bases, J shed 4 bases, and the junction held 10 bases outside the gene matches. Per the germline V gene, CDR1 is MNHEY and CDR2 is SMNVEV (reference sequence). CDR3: CASSSPIRDRYNEQFF. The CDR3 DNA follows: TGTGCCAGCAGTTCGCCTATCCGGGACAGATACAATGAGCAGTTCTTC.

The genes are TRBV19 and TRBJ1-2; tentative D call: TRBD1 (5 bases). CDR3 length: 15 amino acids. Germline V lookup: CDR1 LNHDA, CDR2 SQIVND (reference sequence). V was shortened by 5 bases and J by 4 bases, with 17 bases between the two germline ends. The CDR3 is CASSPFTGVVYGYTF. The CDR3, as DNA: TGTGCCAGTAGTCCCTTTACGGGGGTGGTCTATGGCTACACCTTC.

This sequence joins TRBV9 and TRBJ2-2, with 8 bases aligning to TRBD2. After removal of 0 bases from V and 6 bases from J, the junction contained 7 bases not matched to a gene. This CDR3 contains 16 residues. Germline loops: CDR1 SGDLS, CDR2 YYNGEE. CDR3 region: CASSVGGTSTAGELFF. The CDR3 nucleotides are TGTGCCAGCAGCGTAGGTGGGACTAGTACCGCCGGGGAGCTGTTTTTT.

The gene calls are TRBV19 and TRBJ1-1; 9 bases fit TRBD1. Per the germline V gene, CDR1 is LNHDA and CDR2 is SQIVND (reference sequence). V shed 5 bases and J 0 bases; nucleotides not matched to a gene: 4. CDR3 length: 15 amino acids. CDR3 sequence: CASSPWTGVNTEAFF. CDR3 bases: TGTGCCAGTAGTCCTTGGACAGGGGTGAACACTGAAGCTTTCTTT.